This entry is about one T cell receptor (beta chain). Two negative PCRs, clearance, or symptom resolution characterized the recovered Cohort 3 donors. The germline gives CDR1 SEHNR, CDR2 FQNEAQ (reference sequence). There are 15 residues in the CDR3. J lost 1 base, V lost 5 bases, and 4 bases had no gene match. TCRdb's table, derived via immunoSEQ multiplex PCR, lists solely in-frame clones and lacks some. The sample lists approximately 400,000 clones; more than 70% were seen once. These data originate in a study of blood T cell repertoires in COVID-19. Source material: PBMCs or T cells enriched from blood (not recorded which). The V call is TRBV7-9, the J call TRBJ1-1, with 10 bases lining up with TRBD1. This receptor was identified in a woman between 18 and 30 years old who had recovered from COVID-19. The CDR3 sequence: CASSLGDRGNTEAFF. In nucleotides, the CDR3 is TGTGCCAGCAGCCTGGGGGACAGGGGGAACACTGAAGCTTTCTTT.